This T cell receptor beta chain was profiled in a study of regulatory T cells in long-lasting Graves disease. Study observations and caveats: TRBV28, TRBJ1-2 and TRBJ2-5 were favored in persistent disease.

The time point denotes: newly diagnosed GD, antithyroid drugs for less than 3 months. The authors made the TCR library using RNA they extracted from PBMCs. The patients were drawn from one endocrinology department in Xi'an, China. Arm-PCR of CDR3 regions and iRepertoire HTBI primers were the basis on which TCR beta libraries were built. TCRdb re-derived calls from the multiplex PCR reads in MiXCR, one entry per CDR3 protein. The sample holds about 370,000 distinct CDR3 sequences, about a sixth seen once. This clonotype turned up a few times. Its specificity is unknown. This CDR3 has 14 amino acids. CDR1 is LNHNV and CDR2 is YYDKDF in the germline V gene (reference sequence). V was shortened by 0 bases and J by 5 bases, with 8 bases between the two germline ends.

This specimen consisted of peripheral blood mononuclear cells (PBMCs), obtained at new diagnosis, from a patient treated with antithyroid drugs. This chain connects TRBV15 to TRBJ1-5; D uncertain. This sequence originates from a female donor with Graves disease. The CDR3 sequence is CATSREGPHQPQHF. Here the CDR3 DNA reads TGTGCCACCAGCAGAGAAGGGCCCCATCAGCCCCAGCATTTT.